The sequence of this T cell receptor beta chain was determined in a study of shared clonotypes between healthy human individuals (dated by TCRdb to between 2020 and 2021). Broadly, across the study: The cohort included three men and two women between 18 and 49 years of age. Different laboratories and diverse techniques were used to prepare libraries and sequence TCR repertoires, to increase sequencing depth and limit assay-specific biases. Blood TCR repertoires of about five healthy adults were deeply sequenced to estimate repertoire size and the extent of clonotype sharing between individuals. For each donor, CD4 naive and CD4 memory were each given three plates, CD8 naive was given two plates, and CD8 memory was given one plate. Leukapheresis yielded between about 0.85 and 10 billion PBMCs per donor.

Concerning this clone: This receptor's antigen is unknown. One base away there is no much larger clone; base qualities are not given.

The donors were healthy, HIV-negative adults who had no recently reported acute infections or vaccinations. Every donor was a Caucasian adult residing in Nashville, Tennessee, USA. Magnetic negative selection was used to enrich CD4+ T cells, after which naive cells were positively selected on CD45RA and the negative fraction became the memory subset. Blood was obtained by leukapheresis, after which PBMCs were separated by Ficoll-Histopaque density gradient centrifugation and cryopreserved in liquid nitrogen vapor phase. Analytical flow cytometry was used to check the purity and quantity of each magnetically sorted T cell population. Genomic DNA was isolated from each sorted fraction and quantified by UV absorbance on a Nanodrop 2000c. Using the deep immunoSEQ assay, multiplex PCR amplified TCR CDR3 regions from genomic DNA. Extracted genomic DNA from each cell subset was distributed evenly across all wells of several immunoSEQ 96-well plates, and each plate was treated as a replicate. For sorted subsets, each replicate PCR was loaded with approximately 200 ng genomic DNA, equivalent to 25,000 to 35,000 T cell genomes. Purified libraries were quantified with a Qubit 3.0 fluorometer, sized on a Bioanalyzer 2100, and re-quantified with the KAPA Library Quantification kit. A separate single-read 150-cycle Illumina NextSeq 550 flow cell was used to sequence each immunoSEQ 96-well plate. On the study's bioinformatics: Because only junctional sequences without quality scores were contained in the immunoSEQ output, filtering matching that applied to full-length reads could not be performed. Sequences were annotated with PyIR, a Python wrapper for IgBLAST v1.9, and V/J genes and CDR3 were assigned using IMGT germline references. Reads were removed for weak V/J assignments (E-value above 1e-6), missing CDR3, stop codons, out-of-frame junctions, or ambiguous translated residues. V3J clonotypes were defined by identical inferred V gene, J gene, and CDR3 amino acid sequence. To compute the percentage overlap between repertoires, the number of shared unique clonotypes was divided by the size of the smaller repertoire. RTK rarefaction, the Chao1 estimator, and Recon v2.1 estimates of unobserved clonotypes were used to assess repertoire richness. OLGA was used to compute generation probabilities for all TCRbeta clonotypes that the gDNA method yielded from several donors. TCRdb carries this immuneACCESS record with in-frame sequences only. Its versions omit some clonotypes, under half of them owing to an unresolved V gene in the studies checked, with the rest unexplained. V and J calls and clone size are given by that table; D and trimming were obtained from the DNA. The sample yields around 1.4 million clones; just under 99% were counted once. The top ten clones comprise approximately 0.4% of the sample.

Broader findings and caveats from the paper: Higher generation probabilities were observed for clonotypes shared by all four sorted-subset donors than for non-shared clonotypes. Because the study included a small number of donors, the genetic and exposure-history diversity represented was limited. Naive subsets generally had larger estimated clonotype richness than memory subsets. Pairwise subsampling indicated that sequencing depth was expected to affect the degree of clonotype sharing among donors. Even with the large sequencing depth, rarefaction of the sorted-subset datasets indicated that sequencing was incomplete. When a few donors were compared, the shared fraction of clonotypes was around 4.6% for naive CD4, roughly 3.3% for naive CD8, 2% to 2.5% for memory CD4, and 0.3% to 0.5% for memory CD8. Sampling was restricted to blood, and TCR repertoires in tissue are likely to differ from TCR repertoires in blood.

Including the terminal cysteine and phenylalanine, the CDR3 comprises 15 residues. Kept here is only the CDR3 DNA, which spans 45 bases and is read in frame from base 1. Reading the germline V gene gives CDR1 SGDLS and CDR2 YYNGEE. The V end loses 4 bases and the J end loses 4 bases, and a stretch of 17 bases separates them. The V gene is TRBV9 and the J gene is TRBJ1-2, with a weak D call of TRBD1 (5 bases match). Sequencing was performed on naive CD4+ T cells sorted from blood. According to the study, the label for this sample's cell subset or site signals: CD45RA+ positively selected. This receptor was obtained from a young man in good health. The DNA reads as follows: TGTGCCAGCAGCCAAAGCGGGGGAATAGGCTATGGCTACACCTTC. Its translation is CASSQSGGIGYGYTF.